This T cell receptor (beta chain) was sequenced during a study of shared T cell receptors in the human thymus. The CDR3 consists of 19 residues. Germline CDR1 and CDR2: SGHVS and FNYEAQ. V was pared by 4 bases and J by 4 bases, with 18 bases of the junction left unmatched. Repertoires were generated with immunoSEQ multiplex PCR, while TCRdb's copy carries only in-frame clones and drops some. This sample has just under 550,000 clones, with about 84% found just once. The same data also contributed to another study, on human thymus T cells. That study reports: From resections taken during corrective heart surgery, the thymus tissue was obtained. There were highly overlapping thymic repertoires among unrelated individuals, as related research reported.

The origin of this receptor is a boy under two years old with a congenital heart defect. The sample comprised thymocytes. V is TRBV7-6 and J is TRBJ2-1; TRBD2 aligns across 8 bases. CDR3 in amino acids: CASSSQEKEREWIYNEQFF. CDR3 DNA sequence: TGTGCCAGCAGCTCTCAAGAGAAGGAGCGGGAGTGGATATACAATGAGCAGTTCTTC.